These T cell receptor beta chains were read from a single sample in a study of T cell responses to AZD1222 COVID-19 vaccine. Sequencing was performed with immunoSEQ multiplex PCR; in TCRdb, only in-frame clones are kept and a portion is missing. The sample yields some 150,000 clones, 70% to 90% seen once. Sequencing was performed on peripheral blood, taken on day 0 of AZD1222 vaccination. These receptors originate from an adult in good health. The CDR3 runs from the conserved cysteine through the conserved F or W. A D gene is named only where the DNA matches it firmly. Clone size is stated in some rows and not others, as once, few, many or a class when expanded.

cdr3_aa cdr3_nt j_call v_call clone_size d_call
CASTAYNEQFF TGTGCCAGTACCGCCTACAATGAGCAGTTCTTC TRBJ2-1 TRBV2 . .
CASSILRGEQFF TGTGCCAGTAGTATTCTCAGGGGTGAGCAGTTCTTC TRBJ2-1 TRBV19 . .
CASSQETAVIGYTF TGCGCCAGCAGCCAAGAAACAGCGGTAATAGGCTACACCTTC TRBJ1-2 TRBV4-3 few .
CASSYDSDYHNEQFF TGTGCCAGCAGTTACGATTCTGATTACCACAATGAGCAGTTCTTC TRBJ2-1 TRBV6-5 . .
CASSSLAGGPGEQFF TGTGCCAGCAGTTCCCTAGCGGGAGGGCCAGGTGAGCAGTTCTTC TRBJ2-1 TRBV6-6 . TRBD2
CASSSRGGSSTDTQYF TGTGCCAGCAGTTCTCGGGGCGGGTCGAGCACAGATACGCAGTATTTT TRBJ2-3 TRBV6-5 . .
CASSQESRGSYEQYF TGCGCCAGCAGCCAAGAGTCCAGGGGCTCCTACGAGCAGTACTTC TRBJ2-7 TRBV4-3 . .
CASSPSGSNYGYTF TGTGCCAGCAGCCCCTCAGGGTCTAACTATGGCTACACCTTC TRBJ1-2 TRBV7-3 . .
CAWSVLGQIKNIQYF TGTGCCTGGAGTGTACTAGGACAGATTAAAAACATTCAGTACTTC TRBJ2-4 TRBV30 . .
CASSETENTEAFF TGTGCCAGCAGCGAAACAGAGAACACTGAAGCTTTCTTT TRBJ1-1 TRBV6-4 medium-sized .
CSVAGKSDTEAFF TGCAGCGTTGCGGGCAAGTCGGACACTGAAGCTTTCTTT TRBJ1-1 TRBV29-1 . .
CASSLTSGSSGELFF TGTGCCAGCAGTTTAACTAGCGGGAGTTCTGGGGAGCTGTTTTTT TRBJ2-2 TRBV27 . TRBD2
CASSLDGGGYGYTF TGCGCCAGCAGCTTGGACGGGGGGGGCTATGGCTACACCTTC TRBJ1-2 TRBV5-1 . .
CASSYGGSSTGNTIYF TGTGCCAGCAGTTACGGGGGATCTTCAACTGGAAACACCATATATTTT TRBJ1-3 TRBV6-5 . .
CASSQSSYEQYF TGTGCCAGCAGCCAGAGCTCCTACGAGCAGTACTTC TRBJ2-7 TRBV3-1/TRBV3-2 . .
CASSETGGGGYTF TGTGCCAGCTCAGAGACAGGGGGCGGTGGCTACACCTTC TRBJ1-2 TRBV18 . TRBD1
CASSMGGRRETQYF TGTGCCAGTAGTATGGGTGGACGGCGTGAGACCCAGTACTTC TRBJ2-5 TRBV19 . .
CASSQRATRAFF TGTGCCAGCAGCCAACGGGCCACTCGCGCTTTCTTT TRBJ1-1 TRBV7-2 . .
CASSIGQGANYGYTF TGTGCCAGTAGTATCGGACAGGGTGCTAACTATGGCTACACCTTC TRBJ1-2 TRBV19 . TRBD1
CASSLYGATDTQYF TGTGCCAGCAGTTTGTATGGGGCGACAGATACGCAGTATTTT TRBJ2-3 TRBV27 . .
CAIAEETQYF TGTGCCATAGCGGAAGAGACCCAGTACTTC TRBJ2-5 TRBV30 . .
CASSETGGTEAFF TGTGCCAGCAGCGAAACAGGGGGCACTGAAGCTTTCTTT TRBJ1-1 TRBV7-3 once TRBD1
CASSQSEGTDTQYF TGTGCCAGCAGCCAATCGGAGGGCACAGATACGCAGTATTTT TRBJ2-3 TRBV3-1/TRBV3-2 . .
CASSTTQGLYGYTF TGTGCCAGCAGTACTACCCAGGGACTGTATGGCTACACCTTC TRBJ1-2 TRBV28 . .
CATSDPPPPRVVGYTF TGTGCCACCAGTGATCCGCCCCCGCCAAGGGTGGTTGGCTACACCTTC TRBJ1-2 TRBV24-1 . .
CASSQDPGQRNTIYF TGCGCCAGCAGCCAAGACCCCGGACAACGGAACACCATATATTTT TRBJ1-3 TRBV4-1 once .
CASSFGVGNTEAFF TGTGCCAGCAGCTTCGGGGTGGGGAACACTGAAGCTTTCTTT TRBJ1-1 TRBV7-2 . .
CASSPDRGETQYF TGTGCTAGCAGCCCCGACAGGGGAGAGACCCAGTACTTC TRBJ2-5 TRBV7-7 . TRBD1
CASSPSGQASDHEQYF TGTGCCAGCTCACCTTCCGGACAGGCATCCGACCACGAGCAGTACTTC TRBJ2-7 TRBV18 . TRBD1
CASRDQSTDTQYF TGTGCCAGCCGGGACCAAAGCACAGATACGCAGTATTTT TRBJ2-3 TRBV6-5 . .
CATAGPEPEAFF TGTGCCACTGCGGGCCCAGAGCCTGAAGCTTTCTTT TRBJ1-1 TRBV24-1 . .
CASSVGTDSPLHF TGTGCCAGCAGTGTCGGGACAGATTCACCCCTCCACTTT TRBJ1-6 TRBV3-1/TRBV3-2 . TRBD1
CASSALQGRDSTSNQPQHF TGTGCTAGCAGCGCCCTCCAAGGTAGGGACAGCACTAGCAATCAGCCCCAGCATTTT TRBJ1-5 TRBV7-7 . TRBD1
CASSLSPADGYTF TGTGCCAGCAGCTTATCCCCCGCCGATGGCTACACCTTC TRBJ1-2 TRBV7-2 . .
CASIGIDTGGGGYTF TGTGCCAGCATCGGGATTGACACAGGGGGCGGTGGCTACACCTTC TRBJ1-2 TRBV5-6 . TRBD1
CASWVRQINQPQHF TGTGCCAGTTGGGTAAGACAGATCAATCAGCCCCAGCATTTT TRBJ1-5 TRBV6-5 once .
CASSQGPLQETQYF TGTGCCAGCAGCCAAGGACCACTCCAAGAGACCCAGTACTTC TRBJ2-5 TRBV3-1/TRBV3-2 . .
CASSASGRTSAGELFF TGTGCCAGCAGCGCTAGCGGGAGGACGTCGGCCGGGGAGCTGTTTTTT TRBJ2-2 TRBV3-1/TRBV3-2 once TRBD2
CASSLSEQSYEQYF TGTGCCAGCAGCTTGTCTGAACAGTCCTACGAGCAGTACTTC TRBJ2-7 TRBV5-4 . .
CASSTTPGKGGCNQPQHF TGTGCCAGCAGCACTACCCCGGGGAAGGGGGGGTGCAATCAGCCCCAGCATTTT TRBJ1-5 TRBV21-1 . .
CATSRDPAGDGELFF TGTGCCACCAGCAGAGATCCAGCGGGAGACGGGGAGCTGTTTTTT TRBJ2-2 TRBV15 . TRBD2
CSVGQGGYGYTF TGCAGCGTTGGGCAGGGAGGCTATGGCTACACCTTC TRBJ1-2 TRBV29-1 . .
CASSLEMGQPQHF TGTGCTAGCAGCTTAGAAATGGGTCAGCCCCAGCATTTT TRBJ1-5 TRBV7-7 . .
CASSLSAGGLFSGSHEQYF TGTGCCAGCAGTTTGTCGGCTGGAGGGCTATTCAGCGGGAGCCACGAGCAGTACTTC TRBJ2-7 TRBV28 . TRBD2
CASSQEGGKTGAFF TGTGCCAGCAGCCAAGAAGGGGGCAAGACAGGGGCTTTCTTT TRBJ1-1 TRBV3-1/TRBV3-2 . TRBD1
CASSPPGLSRELFF TGTGCCAGCAGCCCCCCGGGACTATCCAGGGAGCTGTTTTTT TRBJ2-2 TRBV14 . TRBD2
CASSPSGGYGYTF TGTGCCAGCAGTCCCAGTGGAGGCTATGGCTACACCTTC TRBJ1-2 TRBV27 . .
CASTLAANNEQFF TGTGCCAGCACCCTAGCGGCCAACAATGAGCAGTTCTTC TRBJ2-1 TRBV7-6 . TRBD2